The T cell receptor (beta chain) described here comes from a study of blood T cell repertoires in COVID-19. Study background: Both acute and convalescent COVID-19 samples were obtained from the United States, Italy and Spain.

Participant-given clinical history determined each cohort assignment. V was clipped by 4 bases and J by 0 bases, with 8 bases between them. Germline lookup yields CDR1 SGHRS and CDR2 YFSETQ. CDR3 length equals 13 residues. The method was immunoSEQ multiplex PCR; TCRdb's version includes in-frame clones alone and lacks a portion of them. The table records 250,000 or so clones, less than 95% of them present only once. The sequence came from a man between 35 and 55 years old who had been exposed to COVID-19. V gene TRBV5-1 combines with J gene TRBJ2-7; D may be TRBD1 (6 bases). What was sequenced was PBMCs or T cells enriched from blood (not recorded which). The CDR3 DNA reads TGCGCCAGCAGCCAGGACAGCTCCTACGAGCAGTACTTC. The encoded protein is CASSQDSSYEQYF.